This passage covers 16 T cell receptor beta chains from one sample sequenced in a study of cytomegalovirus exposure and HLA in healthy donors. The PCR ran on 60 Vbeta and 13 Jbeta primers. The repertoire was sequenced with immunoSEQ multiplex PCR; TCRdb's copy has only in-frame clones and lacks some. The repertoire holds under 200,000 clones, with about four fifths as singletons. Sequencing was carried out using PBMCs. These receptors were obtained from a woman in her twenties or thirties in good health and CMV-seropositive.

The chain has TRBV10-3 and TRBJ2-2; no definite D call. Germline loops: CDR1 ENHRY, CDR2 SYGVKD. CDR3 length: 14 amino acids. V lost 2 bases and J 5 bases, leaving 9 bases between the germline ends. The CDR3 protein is CAISEIRETGELFF. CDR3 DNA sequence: TGTGCCATCAGTGAGATACGAGAGACCGGGGAGCTGTTTTTT.

The CDR3 protein is CASSYRPSGYNEQFF. CDR3 bases: TGTGCCAGCAGTTACAGGCCTAGCGGATACAATGAGCAGTTCTTC. The chain uses TRBV6-5 and TRBJ2-1; 7 nucleotides agree with TRBD2. Germline lookup yields CDR1 MNHEY and CDR2 SVGAGI. After removal of 2 bases from V and 4 bases from J, the junction contained 5 bases not matched to a gene. This CDR3 spans 15 amino acids.

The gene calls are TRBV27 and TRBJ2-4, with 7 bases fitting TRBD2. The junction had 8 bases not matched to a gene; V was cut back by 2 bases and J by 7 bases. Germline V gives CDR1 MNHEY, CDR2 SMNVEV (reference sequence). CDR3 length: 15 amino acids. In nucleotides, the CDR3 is TGTGCCAGCAGTTTAGCGCCTAGGCGGGGGAACATTCAGTACTTC. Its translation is CASSLAPRRGNIQYF.

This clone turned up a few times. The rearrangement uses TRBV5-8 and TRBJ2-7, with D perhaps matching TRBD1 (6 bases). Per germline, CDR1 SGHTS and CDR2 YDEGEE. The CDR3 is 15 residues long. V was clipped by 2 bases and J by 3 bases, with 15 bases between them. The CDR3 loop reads CASSFHREFLYEQYF. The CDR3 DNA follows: TGTGCCAGCAGCTTCCACAGGGAGTTTCTCTACGAGCAGTACTTC.

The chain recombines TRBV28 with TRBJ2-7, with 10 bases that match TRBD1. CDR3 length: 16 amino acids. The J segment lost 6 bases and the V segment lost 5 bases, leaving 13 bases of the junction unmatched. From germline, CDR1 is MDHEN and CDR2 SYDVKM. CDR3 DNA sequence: TGTGCCAGCAGTAATCCTGGGACAGGGGTTAGGGCCGAGCAGTACTTC. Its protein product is CASSNPGTGVRAEQYF.

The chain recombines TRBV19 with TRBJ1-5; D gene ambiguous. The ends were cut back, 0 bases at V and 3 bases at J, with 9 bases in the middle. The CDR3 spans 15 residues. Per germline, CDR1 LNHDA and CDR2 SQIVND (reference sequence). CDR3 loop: CASSIDLEHNQPQHF. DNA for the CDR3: TGTGCCAGTAGTATAGATCTTGAGCACAATCAGCCCCAGCATTTT.

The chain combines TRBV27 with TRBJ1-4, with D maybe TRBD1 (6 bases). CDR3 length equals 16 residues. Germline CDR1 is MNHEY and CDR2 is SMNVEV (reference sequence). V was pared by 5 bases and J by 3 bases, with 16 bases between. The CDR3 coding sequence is TGTGCCAGCAGTGTCCGACAGGTGGTGGCTAATGAAAAACTGTTTTTT. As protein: CASSVRQVVANEKLFF.

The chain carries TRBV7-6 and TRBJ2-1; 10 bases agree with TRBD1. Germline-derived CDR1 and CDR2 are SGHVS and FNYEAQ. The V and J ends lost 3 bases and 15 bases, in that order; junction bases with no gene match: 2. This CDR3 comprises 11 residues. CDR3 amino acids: CASSLTGGLFF. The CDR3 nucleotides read TGTGCCAGCAGCTTGACAGGGGGCCTGTTCTTC.

CDR3 in DNA: TGCGCCAGCAGCCAATGGCAGGGGCTGGATGAAAAACTGTTTTTT. Encoded protein: CASSQWQGLDEKLFF. V gene TRBV4-1 combines with J gene TRBJ1-4, with D possibly TRBD1 on 6 matching bases. The germline gives CDR1 MGHRA, CDR2 YSYEKL. The V and J ends lost 2 bases and 6 bases respectively, with 13 bases between them. The CDR3 runs 15 residues.

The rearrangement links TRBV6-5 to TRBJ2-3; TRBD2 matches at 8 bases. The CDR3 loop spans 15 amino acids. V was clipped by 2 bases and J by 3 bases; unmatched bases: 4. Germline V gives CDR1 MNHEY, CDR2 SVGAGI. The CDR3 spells CASSYGAGVTDTQYF. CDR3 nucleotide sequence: TGTGCCAGCAGTTACGGAGCGGGAGTAACAGATACGCAGTATTTT.

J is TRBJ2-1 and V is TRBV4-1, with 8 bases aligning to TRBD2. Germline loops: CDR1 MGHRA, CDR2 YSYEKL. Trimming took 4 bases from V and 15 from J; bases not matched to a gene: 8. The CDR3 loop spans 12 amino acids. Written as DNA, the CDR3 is TGCGCCAGCAGCCTTAGCGGGGAAGATCGGTTCTTC. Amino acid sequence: CASSLSGEDRFF.

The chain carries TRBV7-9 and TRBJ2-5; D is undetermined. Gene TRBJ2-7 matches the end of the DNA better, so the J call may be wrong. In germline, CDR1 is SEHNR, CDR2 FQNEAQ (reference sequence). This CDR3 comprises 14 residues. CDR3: CASSLGLPAHEQYF. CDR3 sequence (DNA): TGTGCCAGCAGCTTAGGACTTCCCGCACACGAGCAGTACTTC.

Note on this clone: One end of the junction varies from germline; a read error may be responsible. The CDR3 DNA reads TGTGCTAGCAGCTCCCTGGCGGGGTCTCGCGTGGATTCCTACGAGCAGTACTTC. This gives the protein CASSSLAGSRVDSYEQYF. The chain uses TRBV7-7 and TRBJ2-7, with D perhaps matching TRBD2 (6 bases). CDR1 and CDR2 from the germline V gene are SSHAT and FNYEAQ (reference sequence). The CDR3 has 18 amino acids.

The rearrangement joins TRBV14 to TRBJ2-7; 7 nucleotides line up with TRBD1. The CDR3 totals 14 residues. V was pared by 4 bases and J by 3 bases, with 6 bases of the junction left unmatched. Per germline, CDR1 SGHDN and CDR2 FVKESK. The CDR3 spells CASSPDRKNYEQYF. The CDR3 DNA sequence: TGTGCCAGCAGCCCGGACAGGAAAAACTACGAGCAGTACTTC.

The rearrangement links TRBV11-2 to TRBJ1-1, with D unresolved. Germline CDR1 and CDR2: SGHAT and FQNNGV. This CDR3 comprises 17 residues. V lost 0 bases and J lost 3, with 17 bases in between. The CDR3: CASSLDRWEGGDTEAFF. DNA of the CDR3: TGTGCCAGCAGCTTAGATCGGTGGGAAGGAGGTGACACTGAAGCTTTCTTT. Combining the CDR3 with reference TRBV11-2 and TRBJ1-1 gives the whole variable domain EAGVAQSPRYKIIEKRQSVAFWCNPISGHATLYWYQQILGQGPKLLIQFQNNGVVDDSQLPKDRFSAERLKGVDSTLKIQPAKLEDSAVYLCASSLDRWEGGDTEAFFGQGTRLTVV.

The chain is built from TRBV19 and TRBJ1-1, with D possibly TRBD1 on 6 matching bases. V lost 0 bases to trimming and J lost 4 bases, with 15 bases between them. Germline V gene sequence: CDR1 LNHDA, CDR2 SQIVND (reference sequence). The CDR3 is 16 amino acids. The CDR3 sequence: CASSIDVQGGGTEAFF. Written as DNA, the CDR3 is TGTGCCAGTAGTATAGACGTACAGGGTGGTGGCACTGAAGCTTTCTTT. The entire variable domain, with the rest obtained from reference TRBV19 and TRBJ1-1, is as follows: DGGITQSPKYLFRKEGQNVTLSCEQNLNHDAMYWYRQDPGQGLRLIYYSQIVNDFQKGDIAEGYSVSREKKESFPLTVTSAQKNPTAFYLCASSIDVQGGGTEAFFGQGTRLTVV.